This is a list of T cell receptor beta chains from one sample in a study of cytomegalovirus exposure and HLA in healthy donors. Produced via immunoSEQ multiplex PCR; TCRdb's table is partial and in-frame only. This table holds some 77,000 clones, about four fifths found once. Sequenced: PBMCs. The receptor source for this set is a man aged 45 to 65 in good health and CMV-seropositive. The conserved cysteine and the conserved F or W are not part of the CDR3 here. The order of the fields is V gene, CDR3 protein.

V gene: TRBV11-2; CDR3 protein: ASSLMGSGNEQF
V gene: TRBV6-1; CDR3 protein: ASSEALYSNYGYT
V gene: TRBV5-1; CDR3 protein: ASSLGLIQYQETQY
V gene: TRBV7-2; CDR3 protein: ASSGQGYGYT
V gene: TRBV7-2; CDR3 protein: ASSLTTGNQPQH
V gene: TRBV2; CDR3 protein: ASFRRSGSQDTQY
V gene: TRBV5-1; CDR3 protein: ASRVMTGDYEQY
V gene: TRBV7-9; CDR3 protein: SSSLLKSPVSSGHNEQF
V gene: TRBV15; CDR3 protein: ATSRDPRQTNTEAF
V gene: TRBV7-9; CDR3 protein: ASSFRQNTEAF
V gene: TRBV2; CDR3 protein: ASSGTSGLWIEQY
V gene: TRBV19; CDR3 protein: ASRHAGTGRAKNIQY
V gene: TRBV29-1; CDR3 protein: SAGTGAYGYT